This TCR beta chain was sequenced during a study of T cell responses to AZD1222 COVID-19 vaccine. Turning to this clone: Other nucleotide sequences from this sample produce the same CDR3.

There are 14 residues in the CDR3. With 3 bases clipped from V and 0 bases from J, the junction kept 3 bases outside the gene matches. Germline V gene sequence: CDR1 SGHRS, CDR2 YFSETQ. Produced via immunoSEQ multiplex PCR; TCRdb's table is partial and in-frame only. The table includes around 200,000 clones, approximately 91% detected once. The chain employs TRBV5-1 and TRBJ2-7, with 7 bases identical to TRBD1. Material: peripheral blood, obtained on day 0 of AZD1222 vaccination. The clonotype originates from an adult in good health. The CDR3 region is CASSSGQSSYEQYF. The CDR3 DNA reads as TGCGCCAGCAGCTCGGGACAGAGCTCCTACGAGCAGTACTTC. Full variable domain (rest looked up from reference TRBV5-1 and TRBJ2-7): KAGVTQTPRYLIKTRGQQVTLSCSPISGHRSVSWYQQTPGQGLQFLFEYFSETQRNKGNFPGRFSGRQFSNSRSEMNVSTLELGDSALYLCASSSGQSSYEQYFGPGTRLTVT.